This TCR beta chain was sequenced in a study of blood T cell repertoires in COVID-19. Assay: immunoSEQ multiplex PCR; the TCRdb copy retains only in-frame clones and omits some. The data contain some 320,000 clones, over 75% of them seen just once; the ten biggest clones take up approximately 5.3%. V gave up 4 bases and J gave up 6 bases; unmatched junction bases: 4. The CDR3 spans 15 residues. From germline, CDR1 is KGHSH and CDR2 LQKENI. The chain recombines TRBV18 with TRBJ1-6; 9 positions match TRBD1. The receptor was derived from a woman in her 30s who had recovered from COVID-19. Sequencing was done on a sample of PBMCs or T cells enriched from blood (not recorded which). Here the CDR3 DNA reads TGTGCCAGCTCACTCAAGGGACAGGGTAATTCACCCCTCCACTTT. Translating gives CASSLKGQGNSPLHF.